The 9 T cell receptor beta chains presented below share a single source sample, sequenced in a study of T cells expressing NK-cell markers. TCRdb reanalyzed the 5' RACE reads and collapses them to one entry per CDR3 protein, without DNA. The sample has fewer than 400,000 distinct CDR3 sequences. The specimen sequenced was blood T cells: a sorted CD56 or NKG2C T cell subset, CD4+ or CD8+ T cells, or bulk PBMC T cells (not recorded which). Receptors were obtained from a woman aged 45 to 65 in good health.

The J gene is TRBJ2-7, the V gene TRBV29-1. Germline V gives CDR1 SQVTM, CDR2 ANQGSEA. The CDR3 contains 11 residues. The CDR3 reads CSVGVSYEQYF.

This chain uses TRBV14 with TRBJ1-4; TCRdb returns TRBD1, unconfirmable since there is no DNA. The CDR3 has 14 amino acids. CDR1 is SGHDN, CDR2 FVKESK, per germline. The CDR3 spells CARQPGQGGEKLFF. Full variable domain (missing parts from reference TRBV14 and TRBJ1-4): EAGVTQFPSHSVIEKGQTVTLRCDPISGHDNLYWYRRVMGKEIKFLLHFVKESKQDESGMPNNRFLAERTGGTYSTLKVQPAELEDSGVYFCARQPGQGGEKLFFGSGTQLSVL.

V gene TRBV12-3 or TRBV12-4 combines with J gene TRBJ2-2. This CDR3 is 11 amino acids long. The CDR3 sequence: CASRGSGELFF.

V usage is TRBV10-2 and J usage is TRBJ2-7; TCRdb's D gene call, TRBD2, goes unchecked for lack of DNA. The length of the CDR3 is 13 residues. Germline-derived CDR1 and CDR2 are WSHSY and SAAADI. This CDR3 reads CASRTSGTWEQYF.

This rearrangement joins TRBV5-6 to TRBJ1-1; TCRdb picks TRBD1, but there is no DNA to check that call. Germline V gene lookup returns CDR1 SGHDT and CDR2 YYEEEE. The CDR3 runs to 15 residues. The CDR3 spells CASSFLIGQDTEAFF. Filled out from reference TRBV5-6 and TRBJ1-1, the complete variable domain reads DAGVTQSPTHLIKTRGQQVTLRCSPKSGHDTVSWYQQALGQGPQFIFQYYEEEERQRGNFPDRFSGHQFPNYSSELNVNALLLGDSALYLCASSFLIGQDTEAFFGQGTRLTVV.

The CDR3 loop is CASSRRAQQGGIGYEQYF. The genes are TRBV27 and TRBJ2-7; lacking DNA, the TRBD1 call made by TCRdb goes unchecked. The CDR3 runs to 18 residues. CDR1 is MNHEY, CDR2 SMNVEV, per germline (reference sequence).

The genes are TRBV18 and TRBJ2-1; TCRdb calls TRBD2, which cannot be checked without DNA. The germline CDR1 and CDR2 sequences are KGHSH and LQKENI. The CDR3 runs to 13 residues. CDR3: CASSPAGPSGQFF.

J is TRBJ2-1 and V is TRBV5-1; TCRdb names TRBD2, which stays unverified in the absence of DNA. CDR3 length equals 16 residues. The germline CDR1 and CDR2 sequences are SGHRS and YFSETQ. The CDR3 loop is CASSESPGLANNEQFF.

V usage is TRBV24-1 and J usage is TRBJ1-1; checking the TCRdb D call of TRBD1 is not possible without DNA. CDR1 is KGHDR and CDR2 is SFDVKD in the germline V gene. The length of the CDR3 is 11 residues. The CDR3: CATGQGYEAFF.